This T cell receptor (beta chain) comes out of a study of cytomegalovirus exposure and HLA in healthy donors. Study in general: In a later analysis, it was reported that the approximately 110 validation repertoires had been produced on the same platform as the 666 repertoires belonging to the first cohort.

As concerns this clone: Its antigen remains unidentified.

Germline V lookup: CDR1 MNHNS, CDR2 SASEGT. J gave up 4 bases and V 4 bases, and 10 bases lay outside the gene matches. The CDR3 loop spans 17 amino acids. Only in-frame clones appear in the TCRdb table, and some are missing; sequencing was by immunoSEQ multiplex PCR. The sample lists approximately 88,000 clones, almost 85% seen once, with 9.5% to 13% in the top ten. The study, taken as a whole, reports: Per published reports, the classifier diagnosed cytomegalovirus status with high specificity and sensitivity.

Sequenced material: PBMCs. This chain links TRBV6-1 with TRBJ2-1, with 10 bases identical to TRBD2. The sequence derives from a woman younger than 30 in good health and CMV-seropositive. Here the CDR3 reads CASSASSGGASYNEQFF. Here the CDR3 DNA reads TGTGCCAGCAGTGCATCTAGCGGGGGTGCCTCTTACAATGAGCAGTTCTTC.